This T cell receptor beta chain was retrieved from a study of T-cell memory formation after mild COVID-19. Looking at the study overall: TCR clustering was largely donor specific.

Trimming removed 4 bases at V and 5 bases at J, with 11 bases between. CDR3 length equals 14 residues. Germline assignment: CDR1 KGHDR and CDR2 SFDVKD. The 5'RACE method, run with constant-segment primers, produced TCR alpha and TCR beta cDNA libraries (carrying sample barcodes and UMIs). TCRdb re-called the 5' RACE reads with MiXCR, one entry per CDR3 protein. In the table there are fewer than 700,000 distinct CDR3 sequences, roughly a fifth of which are singletons. Details on this clonotype: Antigen specificity is unknown.

Broader study findings: Those CD4+ clones that contracted were mainly in CM and EM (CD8+ ones in EMRA). That cross-reactive memory joined was suggested by some responding clones appearing in pre-infection memory.

The sample was PBMCs or a T cell subset sorted from them (not recorded which). The sequence came from an adult woman who had mild COVID-19 (a few samples of this study predate the infection). Cell type and time point are not known. The J gene is TRBJ2-1, the V gene TRBV24-1; a weak D match, TRBD1 (5 bases). CDR3 sequence: CATSDPTGNNEQFF. In DNA form, the CDR3 reads TGTGCCACCAGTGACCCAACAGGTAACAATGAGCAGTTCTTC.